This T cell receptor beta chain was documented in a study of spatial heterogeneity in lung cancer. Study results and limitations: Ubiquitous and regional nonsynonymous mutation counts were tracked by ubiquitous and regional expanded TCR counts, respectively. Mutation counts in tumors were tracked by counts of expanded intratumoral alpha and beta TCRs.

Time point of the sample: sample taken at primary tumor resection. Whole RNA came from tumor, nontumor lung or frozen PBMC and was sequenced without being sorted. V was shortened by 2 bases and J by 1 base, with 8 bases between the two germline ends. The CDR3 spans 14 residues. CDR1 and CDR2 (germline): SGHNT, YYREEE (reference sequence). A unique molecular identifier was carried by every single TCR cDNA molecule. TCRdb recomputed calls from the 5' RACE reads with MiXCR, one row per CDR3 protein. The sample shows around 100,000 distinct CDR3 sequences, around 4.8% of them seen only once. This clonotype was observed many times. Its matching antigen is unknown.

V is TRBV5-4 and J is TRBJ2-3; no firm D call. The receptor was derived from a male donor with early-stage non-small cell lung cancer. The sample was lung tumor tissue, taken at surgery. The CDR3 DNA reads TGTGCCAGCAGCTTAGATCGGGGCACAGATACGCAGTATTTT. Translated: CASSLDRGTDTQYF. The variable domain in full, completed from reference TRBV5-4 and TRBJ2-3, reads ETGVTQSPTHLIKTRGQQVTLRCSSQSGHNTVSWYQQALGQGPQFIFQYYREEENGRGNFPPRFSGLQFPNYSSELNVNALELDDSALYLCASSLDRGTDTQYFGPGTRLTVL.